This paragraph reports one TCR beta chain. The antigen remains undetermined. Repertoires were generated with immunoSEQ multiplex PCR, while TCRdb's copy carries only in-frame clones and drops some. The sample yields 77,000 or so clones, approximately 78% seen once. This sample was taken from a study of OX40 agonist ivuxolimab in advanced cancers. About the research overall: Patients were infused with ivuxolimab every 2 weeks at 0.01 to 10 mg/kg. Patients with hepatocellular carcinoma, melanoma, renal cell or head and neck cancer made up the dose-escalation patients. Among those treated, three patients had partial responses, one with hepatocellular carcinoma and two with cutaneous melanoma.

The CDR3 contains 14 residues. The V gene's germline CDR1 is SGHTA and CDR2 FQGNSA. Trimming took 3 bases from V and 0 from J, leaving 5 bases between them. Whole-study findings and limits: At doses 0.1 to 3.0 mg/kg, CD4+ and CD8+ clones expanded.

This chain links TRBV7-2 with TRBJ2-2; D is undetermined. This clonotype originated in an adult with an advanced solid tumor such as melanoma, head and neck, liver or kidney cancer. Sequences were derived from CD4+ or CD8+ T cells sorted from blood, sampled in a trial of the OX40 agonist ivuxolimab. The CDR3 DNA reads TGTGCCAGCAGCTTTTCGGCGAACACCGGGGAGCTGTTTTTT. Residues: CASSFSANTGELFF. The whole variable domain, remainder taken from reference TRBV7-2 and TRBJ2-2, is GAGVSQSPSNKVTEKGKDVELRCDPISGHTALYWYRQSLGQGLEFLIYFQGNSAPDKSGLPSDRFSAERTGGSVSTLTIQRTQQEDSAVYLCASSFSANTGELFFGEGSRLTVL.